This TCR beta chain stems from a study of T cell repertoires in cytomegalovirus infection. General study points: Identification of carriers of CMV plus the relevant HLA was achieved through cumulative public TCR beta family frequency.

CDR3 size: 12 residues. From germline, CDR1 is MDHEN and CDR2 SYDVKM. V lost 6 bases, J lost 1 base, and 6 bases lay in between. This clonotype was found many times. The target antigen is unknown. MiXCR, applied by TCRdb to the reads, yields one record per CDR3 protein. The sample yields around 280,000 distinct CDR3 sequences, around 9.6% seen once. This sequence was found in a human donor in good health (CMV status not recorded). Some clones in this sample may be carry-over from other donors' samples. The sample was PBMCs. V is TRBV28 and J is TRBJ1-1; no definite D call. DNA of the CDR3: TGTGCCAGCAGAGACGGGAACACTGAAGCTTTCTTT. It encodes CASRDGNTEAFF.